This TCR beta chain was sequenced in a study of cytomegalovirus exposure and HLA in healthy donors. The CDR3 loop spans 16 amino acids. Trimming at V came to 8 bases and at J to 3 bases, leaving 14 bases not matched to a gene. Germline V CDR1 and CDR2: SNHLY, FYNNEI. Study-wide results and caveats: Certain indistinguishable V segments, among them TRBV6-2 and TRBV6-3, were excluded. Investigators reported 150 to 200 TCR beta chains as tied to cytomegalovirus.

A word on this clone: The target antigen is unknown.

This PCR relied on a set of 60 Vbeta primers and 13 Jbeta primers. Assay used: immunoSEQ multiplex PCR; TCRdb lists only in-frame clones, some missing. The profile shows some 130,000 clones, 79% of them singletons. The clonotype comes from a man aged 35 to 55 in good health and CMV-seropositive. The chain has TRBV2 and TRBJ2-3, with 7 bases fitting TRBD2. Sequencing was carried out using PBMCs. Here the CDR3 reads CASGLAVAGYTDTQYF. The CDR3 nucleotides are TGTGCCAGCGGGTTGGCGGTAGCGGGCTATACAGATACGCAGTATTTT.